This TCR beta chain stems from a study of spatial heterogeneity in lung cancer. On the study more broadly: More beta-chain than alpha-chain sequences were consistently detected.

The CDR3 length is 14 residues. Trimming left V 0 bases short and J 6 bases short, with 9 bases between. Germline values: CDR1 DFQATT, CDR2 SNEGSKA (reference sequence). Only a few counts were recorded for this clonotype. Its cognate antigen is unknown. The time point is: sample taken at primary tumor resection. TCRs were sequenced from unsorted whole RNA of tumor, nontumor lung or PBMC. Individual TCR cDNA molecules each bore their own unique molecular identifier. TCRdb reanalysed the 5' RACE reads using MiXCR and keeps one entry per CDR3 protein. The sample holds approximately 26,000 distinct CDR3 sequences; 8.8% are singletons and the top ten take 7.7%. Findings and caveats of the study: How many expanded intratumoral alpha and beta TCRs were present tracked the tumor mutation count, which was a count of nonsynonymous mutations. Coverage estimated for tumor T cells reached roughly 7% for alpha chains and about 13% for beta chains.

The chain uses TRBV20-1 and TRBJ2-6; no clear D. This sequence originates from a male donor with early-stage non-small cell lung cancer. The sequenced sample was lung tumor tissue, obtained at surgery. CDR3: CSAREPGEANVLTF. The CDR3 DNA reads as TGCAGTGCTAGAGAGCCTGGGGAGGCCAACGTCCTGACTTTC.